What follows is one T cell receptor (beta chain) and its context. No antigen is known for it. The data were taken from a study of vaccination effects on CD4 cells after COVID-19. Study-level background: The vaccine given was either BNT162b2 or mRNA-1273, in two doses. Study outcomes and limitations: In the late period after vaccination, infection- and vaccine-induced clones contracted markedly.

Within the ViraFEST assay, antigen-specific CD4+ T cells underwent expansion with viral peptide pools prior to sequencing. The culture ran for 9 to 11 days, and then CD4+ T cells were isolated. The vaccine recipients had no prior SARS-CoV-2 infection, with negative nucleocapsid antibodies. For each well, some 2 million PBMC were cultured with about 10 IU/ml IL-2 and roughly 9.2 ug/ml peptides. In the cultures, half the medium was exchanged for IL-2 medium on days 3 and 7. The CDR3 is 16 amino acids. V was shortened by 2 bases and J by 3 bases, with 11 bases between the two germline ends. The germline CDR1 and CDR2 sequences are SNHLY and FYNNEI. TCRdb's table, derived via immunoSEQ multiplex PCR, lists solely in-frame clones and lacks some. The data show 50,000 to 60,000 clones, with roughly 76% seen just once and about 17% held by the top ten.

The TCR comes from a human donor who received a COVID-19 vaccine. The specimen comprised CD4+ T cells from PBMCs cultured with SARS-CoV-2 spike peptides, sampled before COVID-19 vaccination. The chain uses TRBV2 and TRBJ1-6, with D unclear. The CDR3 bases are TGTGCCAGCAGTGAATTCCGGACGGGCTATAATTCACCCCTCCACTTT. Protein product: CASSEFRTGYNSPLHF.